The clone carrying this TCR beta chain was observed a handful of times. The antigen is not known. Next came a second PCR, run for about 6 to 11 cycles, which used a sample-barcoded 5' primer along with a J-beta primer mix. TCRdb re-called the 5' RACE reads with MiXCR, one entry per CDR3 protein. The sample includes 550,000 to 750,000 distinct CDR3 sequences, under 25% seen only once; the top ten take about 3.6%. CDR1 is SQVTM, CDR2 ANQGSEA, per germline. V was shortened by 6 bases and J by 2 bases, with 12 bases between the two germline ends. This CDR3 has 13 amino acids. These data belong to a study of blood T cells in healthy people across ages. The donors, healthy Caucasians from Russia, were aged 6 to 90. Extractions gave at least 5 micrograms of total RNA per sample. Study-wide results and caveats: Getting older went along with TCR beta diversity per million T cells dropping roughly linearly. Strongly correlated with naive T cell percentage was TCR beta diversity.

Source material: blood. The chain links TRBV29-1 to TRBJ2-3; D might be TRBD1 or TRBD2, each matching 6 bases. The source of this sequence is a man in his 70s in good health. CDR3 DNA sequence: TGCAGCGTAGGGGGGACCTCCACAGATACGCAGTATTTT. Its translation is CSVGGTSTDTQYF.